The clone carrying this T cell receptor beta chain was counted ten times or more. The ends were cut back, 2 bases at V and 4 bases at J, with 9 bases in the middle. Germline V gene sequence: CDR1 MNHEY, CDR2 SMNVEV (reference sequence). CDR3 length: 13 residues. A second PCR, run for 7 to 11 cycles, used a sample-barcoded 5' primer plus a J-beta primer mix. Each CDR3 protein is one row after TCRdb ran MiXCR on the 5' RACE reads. This repertoire shows around 700,000 distinct CDR3 sequences, around 25% found once; its top ten account for roughly 9%. Samples each had at least 5.5 micrograms of total RNA extracted. This entry belongs to a study of blood T cells in healthy people across ages. These data also featured in a second study, about T cells of mothers and their children. That report adds: Regardless of relatedness, pairs show thymic selection shaping TCR recombination output in a similar manner.

J is TRBJ2-7 and V is TRBV27, with D perhaps assigned TRBD1 or TRBD2 (5 bases each). This sequence originates from a boy aged 5-17 years in good health. The sample consisted of blood. Here the CDR3 DNA reads TGTGCCAGCAGTTTAGTTGAGGGGTACGAGCAGTACTTC. Translating it yields CASSLVEGYEQYF.